This is a list of T cell receptor beta chains from one sample in a study of cytomegalovirus exposure and HLA in healthy donors. Produced via immunoSEQ multiplex PCR; TCRdb's table is partial and in-frame only. The sample carries some 190,000 clones, around 80% recorded once. The sequenced sample was PBMCs. The receptor set was obtained from a girl aged 10 to 17 in good health and CMV-seropositive. Each CDR3 is given with its conserved first and last residue. A D gene is named only where the DNA matches it firmly.

d_gene	v_gene	j_gene	CDR3aa
-	TRBV27	TRBJ2-7	CASSQGDSYEQYF
TRBD2	TRBV5-4	TRBJ2-1	CASSTGTSANNEQFF
-	TRBV19	TRBJ2-7	CASSREAGLPYEQYF
-	TRBV15	TRBJ2-1	CATSRDPTRGLNEQFF
TRBD2	TRBV4-1	TRBJ2-1	CASSQVGTSGNEQFF
TRBD1	TRBV14	TRBJ2-2	CASSQDDRGHTGELFF
TRBD1	TRBV11-1	TRBJ2-7	CASSPTGYEQYF
TRBD2	TRBV11-2	TRBJ2-3	CASGYSGRARDTQYF
TRBD1	TRBV11-2	TRBJ2-1	CASSPSDRAHEQFF
-	TRBV5-1	TRBJ1-4	CASSPTVGGRTNEKLFF
TRBD1	TRBV4-3	TRBJ2-7	CASSPSRDRHYEQYF